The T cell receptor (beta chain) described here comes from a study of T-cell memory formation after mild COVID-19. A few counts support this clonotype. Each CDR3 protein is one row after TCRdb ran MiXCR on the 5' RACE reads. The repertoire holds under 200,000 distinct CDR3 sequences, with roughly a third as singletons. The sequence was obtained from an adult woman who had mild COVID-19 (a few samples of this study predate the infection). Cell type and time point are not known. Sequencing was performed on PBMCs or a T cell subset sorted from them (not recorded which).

CDR3 nucleotide sequence: TGTGCCAGCAGCCCGGGACAGGGCGCCGAGCAGTACTTC. Translating gives CASSPGQGAEQYF. This sequence joins TRBV7-6 and TRBJ2-7; 9 nucleotides line up with TRBD1. The trim removed 5 bases at V and 6 bases at J, leaving 5 bases unmatched. The CDR3 loop spans 13 amino acids. Germline CDR1 is SGHVS and CDR2 is FNYEAQ.